This T cell receptor beta chain comes out of a study of human T cells and chemical hapten exposure. Study details: The study patch tested 0.01% DPC on the upper back and read results at 6 days.

Time point denoted: patch test 1, 2 weeks after DPC sensitization. Treatment: therapeutic diphenylcyclopropenone sensitization with weekly scalp DPC. Each donor was an alopecia patient between 18 and 70 years of age who qualified for DPC. A few counts support this clonotype. TCRdb re-derived calls from the RACE reads in MiXCR, one entry per CDR3 protein. The sample contains 90,000 or so distinct CDR3 sequences, roughly 10% of which appear only once. V was clipped by 4 bases and J by 1 base, with 16 bases between them. The CDR3 length is 16 residues. Germline assignment: CDR1 KGHSH and CDR2 LQKENI. The chain carries TRBV18 and TRBJ1-2, with a possible D match to TRBD1 (5 bases). The origin of this receptor is a man aged 40-55 years with alopecia areata. Some clones in this sample may be carry-over from other donors' samples. Material: whole blood, obtained in connection with sensitization to the hapten diphenylcyclopropenone (DPC). In DNA, the CDR3 is TGTGCCAGCTCACTTACTGGGGGTTCGGATAACTATGGCTACACCTTC. This codes for CASSLTGGSDNYGYTF.